One and the same sample provided the 21 T cell receptor beta chains below, sequenced in a study of blood T cell repertoires in COVID-19. Generated by immunoSEQ multiplex PCR, the TCRdb table keeps only in-frame clones and is missing some. The sample shows roughly 180,000 clones, under 90% of them seen only once. Sequencing used PBMCs or T cells enriched from blood (not recorded which). These receptors were taken from a man aged 55 to 70 who had recovered from COVID-19.

The chain employs TRBV13 and TRBJ1-6; D gene uncertain. The CDR3 has 15 amino acids. CDR1 is PRHDT and CDR2 is FYEKMQ in the germline V gene (reference sequence). V dropped 0 bases and J dropped 10 bases, with 13 bases sitting between them. CDR3 sequence: CASSLGNPPRSPLHF. The CDR3 nucleotides are TGTGCCAGCAGCTTAGGGAATCCTCCCCGGTCACCCCTCCACTTT.

The V call is TRBV7-9, the J call TRBJ1-3; D is ambiguous. Trimming removed 0 bases at V and 0 bases at J, with 6 bases between. This CDR3 is 15 amino acids long. Germline V gives CDR1 SEHNR, CDR2 FQNEAQ (reference sequence). The CDR3 loop reads CASSLASVSGNTIYF. The CDR3 bases are TGTGCCAGCAGCTTAGCCTCCGTCTCTGGAAACACCATATATTTT.

The CDR3 nucleotides read TGTGCCAGTAGTAACGGACAGGTTAACACCGGGGAGCTGTTTTTT. Its protein is CASSNGQVNTGELFF. The chain carries TRBV19 and TRBJ2-2; 7 positions match TRBD1. Trimming removed 4 bases from V and 2 bases from J; junction bases left unmatched: 4. This CDR3 has 15 amino acids. Per germline, CDR1 LNHDA and CDR2 SQIVND (reference sequence).

The J gene is TRBJ2-5, the V gene TRBV7-8, with 11 bases lining up with TRBD2. The CDR3 runs to 15 residues. V trimming: 8 bases; J trimming: 4 bases; junction bases outside the gene matches: 9. CDR1 and CDR2 from the germline V gene are SGHVS and FQNEAQ. This CDR3 reads CASRPGTSGAETQYF. CDR3 in DNA: TGTGCCAGCCGACCCGGGACTAGCGGAGCAGAGACCCAGTACTTC.

This chain uses TRBV12-3 or TRBV12-4 with TRBJ1-2; a weak D match, TRBD1 (5 bases). Between the trimmed V and J ends, which lost 7 bases and 4 bases, there was a span of 10 bases. The CDR3 spans 12 residues. The CDR3 nucleotides are TGTGCCAGCACCTCGGACACCTATGGCTACACCTTC. This encodes CASTSDTYGYTF.

The chain has TRBV27 and TRBJ2-7, with TRBD2 identical over 8 bases. V shed 3 bases and J 0 bases; nucleotides not matched to a gene: 7. The CDR3 spans 16 residues. CDR1 and CDR2 from the germline V gene are MNHEY and SMNVEV (reference sequence). Here the CDR3 DNA reads TGTGCCAGCAGTTTCGGCCGGGGGGGACCCTCCTACGAGCAGTACTTC. This translates into CASSFGRGGPSYEQYF.

J is TRBJ2-7 and V is TRBV2; TRBD1 matches at 8 bases. V lost 3 bases to trimming and J lost 0 bases; unmatched junction nucleotides: 7. The CDR3 covers 16 residues. The germline gives CDR1 SNHLY, CDR2 FYNNEI. The CDR3 loop reads CASSERTGMSSYEQYF. For the CDR3, the DNA is TGTGCCAGCAGTGAGAGGACAGGGATGAGCTCCTACGAGCAGTACTTC.

This chain uses TRBV28 with TRBJ2-7; no clear D. The CDR3 loop spans 12 amino acids. CDR1 and CDR2 (germline): MDHEN, SYDVKM. The ends were cut back, 6 bases at V and 4 bases at J, with 10 bases in the middle. CDR3 in amino acids: CASSRPSYEQYF. CDR3 sequence (DNA): TGTGCCAGCAGCCGTCCTAGTTACGAGCAGTACTTC.

The rearrangement uses TRBV4-1 and TRBJ2-3, with D hard to call. The V gene lost 0 bases and the J gene lost 0 bases, with 4 bases spanning the gap. This CDR3 region has 14 residues. Germline V gives CDR1 MGHRA, CDR2 YSYEKL. The chain's CDR3 is CASSQERSTDTQYF. The DNA for the CDR3 is TGCGCCAGCAGCCAAGAACGGAGCACAGATACGCAGTATTTT.

The chain combines TRBV28 with TRBJ1-2, with TRBD1 identical over 8 bases. From germline, CDR1 is MDHEN and CDR2 SYDVKM. The CDR3 is 14 residues long. The junction had 7 bases not matched to a gene; V was cut back by 3 bases and J by 7 bases. CDR3 DNA sequence: TGTGCCAGCAGTTTGATTGGGACAGGTGCTGGCTACACCTTC. Its protein product is CASSLIGTGAGYTF.

The chain couples TRBV5-1 to TRBJ2-1; D call uncertain. This CDR3 spans 17 amino acids. Trimming took 0 bases from V and 3 from J, leaving 16 bases between them. The germline gives CDR1 SGHRS, CDR2 YFSETQ. The CDR3 bases are TGCGCCAGCAGCTTGGACAGCCTCCGAGTAGTCTACAATGAGCAGTTCTTC. Its translation is CASSLDSLRVVYNEQFF.

This clone was seen once. The chain has TRBV28 and TRBJ2-7; D may be TRBD2 (5 bases). CDR1 is MDHEN, CDR2 SYDVKM, per germline. V lost 5 bases to trimming and J lost 4 bases, with 15 bases between them. This CDR3 has 14 residues. CDR3 in amino acids: CASSPFGVEYEQYF. Here the CDR3 DNA reads TGTGCCAGCAGTCCTTTCGGGGTCGAGTACGAGCAGTACTTC.

This clone has a single count. The chain recombines TRBV13 with TRBJ2-5, with TRBD1 matching 7 bases. Germline V gene lookup returns CDR1 PRHDT and CDR2 FYEKMQ (reference sequence). The V gene end was trimmed by 5 bases and the J gene end by 4 bases; junction bases not matched to a gene: 13. This CDR3 has 16 residues. The CDR3 protein is CASSVRGRQGTETQYF. Written as DNA, the CDR3 is TGTGCCAGCAGCGTTAGGGGGCGACAGGGCACAGAGACCCAGTACTTC. The full variable domain, its missing parts supplied by reference TRBV13 and TRBJ2-5, is AAGVIQSPRHLIKEKRETATLKCYPIPRHDTVYWYQQGPGQDPQFLISFYEKMQSDKGSIPDRFSAQQFSDYHSELNMSSLELGDSALYFCASSVRGRQGTETQYFGPGTRLLVL.

The chain has TRBV5-1 and TRBJ2-7; D possibly corresponds to TRBD1 (6 bases). There are 14 residues in the CDR3. In germline, CDR1 is SGHRS, CDR2 YFSETQ. Deletions cut 2 bases from V and 4 bases from J, with 13 bases between. Here the CDR3 reads CASSFSQGGYEQYF. The DNA of the CDR3 is TGCGCCAGCAGCTTCTCACAGGGTGGTTACGAGCAGTACTTC.

Worth noting for this clone: Compared with germline, one end of the junction differs, possibly owing to a read error. The CDR3: CASSLASGTQYF. The CDR3 nucleotides read TGTGCTAGCAGCTTAGCGTCGGGGACCCAGTACTTC. The genes are TRBV7-7 and TRBJ2-5; perhaps TRBD2 as D (5 bases). The CDR3 contains 12 residues. Germline assignment: CDR1 SSHAT and CDR2 FNYEAQ (reference sequence).

The chain is built from TRBV24-1 and TRBJ1-3, with D possibly matching TRBD1 (6 bases). Germline assignment: CDR1 KGHDR and CDR2 SFDVKD. The CDR3 sequence is 13 residues long. The V end lost 7 bases, the J end lost 1 base, and 7 bases lay between the germline ends. The CDR3 region is CATSRGSGNTIYF. The CDR3 region has the DNA TGTGCCACCAGCAGGGGATCTGGAAACACCATATATTTT.

This clone was seen once. J is TRBJ2-5 and V is TRBV24-1, with a possible D match to TRBD2 (7 bases). The CDR3 loop spans 15 amino acids. Deletions cut 3 bases from V and 1 base from J, with 11 bases between. Germline assignment: CDR1 KGHDR and CDR2 SFDVKD. CDR3 DNA sequence: TGTGCCACCAGTGATCGGGGGGCAGCCCAAGAGACCCAGTACTTC. Protein: CATSDRGAAQETQYF.

The gene calls are TRBV28 and TRBJ2-1; TRBD2 agrees at 8 bases. CDR1 and CDR2 from the germline V gene are MDHEN and SYDVKM. The CDR3 has 14 amino acids. The junction had 8 bases not matched to a gene; V was cut back by 5 bases and J by 8 bases. DNA of the CDR3: TGTGCCAGCAGTCTCTTCGTGCGGGAGGATGAGCAGTTCTTC. Amino acid sequence: CASSLFVREDEQFF.

This clone was observed a handful of times. V and J are TRBV2 and TRBJ2-2, with a possible D match to TRBD1 (6 bases). This CDR3 region has 13 residues. Germline loops: CDR1 SNHLY, CDR2 FYNNEI. Trimming pared 7 bases from V and 5 bases from J, leaving 11 bases between. The CDR3 DNA reads as TGTGCCAGCAAGACAGGCGGGACCGGGGAGCTGTTTTTT. Encoded protein: CASKTGGTGELFF.

V and J are TRBV3-1 (or the pseudogene TRBV3-2) and TRBJ2-2, with a tentative D call TRBD1 (6 bases). The CDR3 loop spans 16 amino acids. From germline, CDR1 is LGHDT and CDR2 YNNKEL (reference sequence). V was shortened by 0 bases and J by 4 bases, with 12 bases between the two germline ends. The CDR3 region is CASSQDLGHSTGELFF. CDR3 in DNA: TGTGCCAGCAGCCAAGATCTGGGACATTCCACCGGGGAGCTGTTTTTT.

This chain links TRBV6-1 with TRBJ1-4, with D perhaps matching TRBD1 (5 bases). Germline V gene lookup returns CDR1 MNHNS and CDR2 SASEGT. Trimming took 3 bases from V and 5 from J, leaving 13 bases between them. CDR3 length: 15 amino acids. The CDR3 region has the DNA TGTGCCAGCAGTGACCGGGGGGGGTCGAATGAAAAACTGTTTTTT. This codes for CASSDRGGSNEKLFF.